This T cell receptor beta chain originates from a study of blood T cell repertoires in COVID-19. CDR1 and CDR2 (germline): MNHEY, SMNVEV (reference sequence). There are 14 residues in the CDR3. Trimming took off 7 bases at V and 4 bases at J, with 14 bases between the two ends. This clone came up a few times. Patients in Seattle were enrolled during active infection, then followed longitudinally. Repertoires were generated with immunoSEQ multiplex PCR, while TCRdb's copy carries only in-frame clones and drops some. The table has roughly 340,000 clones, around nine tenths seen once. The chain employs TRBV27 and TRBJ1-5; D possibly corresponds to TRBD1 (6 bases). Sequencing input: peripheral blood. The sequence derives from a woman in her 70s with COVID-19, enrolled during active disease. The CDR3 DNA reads TGTGCCAGCAATGGTCAGGGGACGAATCAGCCCCAGCATTTT. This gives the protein CASNGQGTNQPQHF.